This TCR beta chain was sequenced in a study of blood T cell repertoires in COVID-19. Study summary: Spain, Italy and the United States supplied samples that represented acute and convalescent COVID-19. PBMCs, B-cell-depleted T cells, or T cells were the source of the cDNA or gDNA that made up the material.

Those enrolled in Seattle joined during active infection and were followed longitudinally afterward. Original processing notes: Amplification of reference gene primers was used by the study to estimate nucleated cell counts. Method: immunoSEQ multiplex PCR; TCRdb's copy keeps in-frame clones and lacks some. The V and J calls and the clone size are those of that table, but D and trimming were determined from the DNA. This repertoire shows 200,000 to 250,000 clones, approximately 85% found once; its top ten account for 2% to 3%. The germline gives CDR1 SGHVS, CDR2 FQNEAQ. The V end lost 3 bases, the J end lost 1 base, and 6 bases lay between the germline ends. The length of the CDR3 is 13 residues.

What was sequenced was peripheral blood. This receptor was identified in a woman in her 70s with COVID-19, enrolled during active disease. The gene calls are TRBV7-8 and TRBJ1-1, with D unresolved. As DNA, the CDR3 is TGTGCCAGCAGCTTGGCCAAGAACACTGAAGCTTTCTTT. Translating gives CASSLAKNTEAFF.